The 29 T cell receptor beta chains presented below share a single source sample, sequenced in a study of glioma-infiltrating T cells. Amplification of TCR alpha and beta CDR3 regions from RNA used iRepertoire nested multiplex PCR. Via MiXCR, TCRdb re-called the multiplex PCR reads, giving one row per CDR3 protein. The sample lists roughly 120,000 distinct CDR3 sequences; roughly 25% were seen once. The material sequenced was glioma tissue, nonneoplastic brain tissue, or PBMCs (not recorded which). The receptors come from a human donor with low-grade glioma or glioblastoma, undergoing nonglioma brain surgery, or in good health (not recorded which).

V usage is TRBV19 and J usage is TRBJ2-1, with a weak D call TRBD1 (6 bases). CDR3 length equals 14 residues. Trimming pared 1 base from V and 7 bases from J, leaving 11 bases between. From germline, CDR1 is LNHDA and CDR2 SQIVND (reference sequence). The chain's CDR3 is CASSIVPQGNEQFF. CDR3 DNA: TGTGCCAGTAGTATAGTACCACAGGGAAATGAGCAGTTCTTC.

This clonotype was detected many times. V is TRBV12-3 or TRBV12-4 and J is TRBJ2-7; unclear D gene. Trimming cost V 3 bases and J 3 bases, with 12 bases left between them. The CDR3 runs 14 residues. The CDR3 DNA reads TGTGCCAGCAGTTTTGGCAGGAGCAGCTACGAGCAGTACTTC. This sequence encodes CASSFGRSSYEQYF.

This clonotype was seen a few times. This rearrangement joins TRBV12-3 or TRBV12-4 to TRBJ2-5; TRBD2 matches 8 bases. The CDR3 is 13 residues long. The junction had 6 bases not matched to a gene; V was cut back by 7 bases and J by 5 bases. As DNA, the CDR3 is TGTGCCAGCAAGCCGGGAGGGAGGGAGACCCAGTACTTC. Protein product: CASKPGGRETQYF.

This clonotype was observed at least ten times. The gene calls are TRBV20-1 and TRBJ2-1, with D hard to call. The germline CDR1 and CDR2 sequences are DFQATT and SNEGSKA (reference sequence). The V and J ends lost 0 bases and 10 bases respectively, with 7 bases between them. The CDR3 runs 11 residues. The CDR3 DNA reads TGCAGTGCTAGAGAGGGCCTGGAGCAGTTCTTC. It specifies CSAREGLEQFF.

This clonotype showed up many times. CDR3 loop: CASSIELAGDYEQYF. The CDR3 nucleotides are TGTGCCAGTAGTATAGAACTAGCGGGAGACTACGAGCAGTACTTC. The J gene is TRBJ2-7, the V gene TRBV19, with TRBD2 matching 11 bases. Germline V lookup: CDR1 LNHDA, CDR2 SQIVND (reference sequence). The CDR3 runs to 15 residues. V was pared by 0 bases and J by 3 bases, with 1 base of the junction left unmatched.

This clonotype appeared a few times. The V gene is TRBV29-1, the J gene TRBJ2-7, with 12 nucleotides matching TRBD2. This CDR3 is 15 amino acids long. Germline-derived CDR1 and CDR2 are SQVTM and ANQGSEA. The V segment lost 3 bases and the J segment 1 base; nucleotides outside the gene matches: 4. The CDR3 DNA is TGCAGCGTTGAGACAGGGACTAGCGGGTCCTACGAGCAGTACTTC. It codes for CSVETGTSGSYEQYF.

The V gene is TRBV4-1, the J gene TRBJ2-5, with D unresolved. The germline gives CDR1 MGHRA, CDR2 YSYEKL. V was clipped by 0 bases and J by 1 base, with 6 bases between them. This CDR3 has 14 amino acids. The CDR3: CASSQEGSQETQYF. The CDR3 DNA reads TGCGCCAGCAGCCAAGAGGGCAGCCAAGAGACCCAGTACTTC.

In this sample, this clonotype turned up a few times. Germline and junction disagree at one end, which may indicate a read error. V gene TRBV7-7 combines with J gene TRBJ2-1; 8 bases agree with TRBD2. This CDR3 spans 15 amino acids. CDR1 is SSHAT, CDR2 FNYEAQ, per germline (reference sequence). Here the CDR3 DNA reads TGTGCTAGCAGTCCCTTAAGCGGGAGAAGCAATGAGCAGTTCTTC. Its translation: CASSPLSGRSNEQFF.

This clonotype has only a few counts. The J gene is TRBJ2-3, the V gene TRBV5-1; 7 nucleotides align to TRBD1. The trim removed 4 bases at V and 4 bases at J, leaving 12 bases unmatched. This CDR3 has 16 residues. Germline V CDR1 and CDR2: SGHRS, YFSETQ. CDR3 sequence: CASSQGTVQGADTQYF. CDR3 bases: TGCGCCAGCAGCCAGGGGACAGTTCAGGGGGCAGATACGCAGTATTTT.

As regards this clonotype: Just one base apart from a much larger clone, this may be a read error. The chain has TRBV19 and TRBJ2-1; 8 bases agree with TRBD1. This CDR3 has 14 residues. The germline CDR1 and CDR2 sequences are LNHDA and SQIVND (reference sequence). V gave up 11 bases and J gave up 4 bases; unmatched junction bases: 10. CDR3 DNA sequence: TGTGCCGGCAAGGACAGGGAAGGTTACAATGAGCAGTTCTTC. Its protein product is CAGKDREGYNEQFF.

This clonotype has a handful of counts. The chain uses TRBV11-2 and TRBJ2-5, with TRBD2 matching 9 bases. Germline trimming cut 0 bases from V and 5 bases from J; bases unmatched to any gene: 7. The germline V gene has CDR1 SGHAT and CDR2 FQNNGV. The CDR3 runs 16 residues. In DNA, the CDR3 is TGTGCCAGCAGCTTAGACCTAGCGGGACTGGGGGAGACCCAGTACTTC. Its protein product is CASSLDLAGLGETQYF.

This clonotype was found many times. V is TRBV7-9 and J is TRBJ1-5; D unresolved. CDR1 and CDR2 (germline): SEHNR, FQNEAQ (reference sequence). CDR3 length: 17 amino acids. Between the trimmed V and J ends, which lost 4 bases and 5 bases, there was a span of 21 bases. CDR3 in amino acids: CASSSPVYGEVDQPQHF. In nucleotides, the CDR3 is TGTGCCAGCAGCTCTCCAGTGTATGGTGAAGTGGATCAGCCCCAGCATTTT.

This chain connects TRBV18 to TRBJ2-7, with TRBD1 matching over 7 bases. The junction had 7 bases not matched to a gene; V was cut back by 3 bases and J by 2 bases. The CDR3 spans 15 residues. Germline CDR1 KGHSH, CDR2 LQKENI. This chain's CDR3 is CASSPSGTDAYEQYF. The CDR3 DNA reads TGTGCCAGCTCACCCTCCGGGACAGACGCCTACGAGCAGTACTTC.

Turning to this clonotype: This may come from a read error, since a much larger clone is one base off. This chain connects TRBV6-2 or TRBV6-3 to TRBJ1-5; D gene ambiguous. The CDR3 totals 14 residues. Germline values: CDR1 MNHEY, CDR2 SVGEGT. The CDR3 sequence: CASSYVDGNQSQHF. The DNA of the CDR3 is TGTGCCAGCAGTTACGTAGACGGCAATCAGTCCCAGCATTTT.

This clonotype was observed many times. This chain's CDR3 is CASSLARGGDEQFF. As DNA, the CDR3 is TGTGCCAGCAGCTTAGCACGAGGGGGCGATGAGCAGTTCTTC. This chain joins TRBV7-2 and TRBJ2-1, with 7 nucleotides matching TRBD1. Looked up from germline, CDR1 is SGHTA and CDR2 is FQGNSA. The V gene end was trimmed by 0 bases and the J gene end by 8 bases; junction bases not matched to a gene: 4. The length of the CDR3 is 14 residues. Variable domain in full (rest from reference TRBV7-2 and TRBJ2-1): GAGVSQSPSNKVTEKGKDVELRCDPISGHTALYWYRQSLGQGLEFLIYFQGNSAPDKSGLPSDRFSAERTGGSVSTLTIQRTQQEDSAVYLCASSLARGGDEQFFGPGTRLTVL.

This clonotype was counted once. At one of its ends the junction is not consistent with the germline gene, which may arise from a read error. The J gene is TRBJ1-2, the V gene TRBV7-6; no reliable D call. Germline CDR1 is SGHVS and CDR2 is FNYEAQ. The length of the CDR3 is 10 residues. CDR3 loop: CASSLVERPF. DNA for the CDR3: TGTGCCAGCAGCTTAGTAGAACGTCCATTC.

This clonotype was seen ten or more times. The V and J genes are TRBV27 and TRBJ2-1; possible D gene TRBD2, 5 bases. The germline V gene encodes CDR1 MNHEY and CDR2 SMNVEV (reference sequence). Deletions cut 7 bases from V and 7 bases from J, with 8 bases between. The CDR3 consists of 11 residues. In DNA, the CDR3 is TGTGCCAGCACTGGGAGAAATGAGCAGTTCTTC. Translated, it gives CASTGRNEQFF.

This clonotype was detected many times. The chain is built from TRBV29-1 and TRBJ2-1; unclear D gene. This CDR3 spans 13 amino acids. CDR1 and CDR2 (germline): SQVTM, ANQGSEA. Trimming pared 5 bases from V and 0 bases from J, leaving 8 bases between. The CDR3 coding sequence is TGCAGCGTTACGGGTAGCTCCTACAATGAGCAGTTCTTC. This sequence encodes CSVTGSSYNEQFF.

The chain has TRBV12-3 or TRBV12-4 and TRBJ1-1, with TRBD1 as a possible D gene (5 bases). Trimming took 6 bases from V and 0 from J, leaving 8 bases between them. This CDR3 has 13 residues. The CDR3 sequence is CASRTVMNTEAFF. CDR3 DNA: TGTGCCAGCAGGACAGTTATGAACACTGAAGCTTTCTTT.

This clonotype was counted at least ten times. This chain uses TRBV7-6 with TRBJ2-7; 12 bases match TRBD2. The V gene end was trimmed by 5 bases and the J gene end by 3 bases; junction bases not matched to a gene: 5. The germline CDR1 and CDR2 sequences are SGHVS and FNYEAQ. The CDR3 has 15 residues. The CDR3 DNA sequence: TGTGCCAGCAGCGACAGGACTAGCGGGAACTACGAGCAGTACTTC. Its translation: CASSDRTSGNYEQYF.

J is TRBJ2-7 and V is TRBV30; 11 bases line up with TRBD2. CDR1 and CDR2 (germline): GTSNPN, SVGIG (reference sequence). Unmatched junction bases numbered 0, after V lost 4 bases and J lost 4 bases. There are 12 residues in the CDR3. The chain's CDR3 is CAWTSGRYEQYF. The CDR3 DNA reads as TGTGCCTGGACTAGCGGGAGGTACGAGCAGTACTTC. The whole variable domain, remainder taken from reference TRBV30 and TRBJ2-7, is SQTIHQWPATLVQPVGSPLSLECTVEGTSNPNLYWYRQAAGRGLQLLFYSVGIGQISSEVPQNLSASRPQDRQFILSSKKLLLSDSGFYLCAWTSGRYEQYFGPGTRLTVT.

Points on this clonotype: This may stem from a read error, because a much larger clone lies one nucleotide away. CDR3 sequence (DNA): TGCGCCAGCAGTGAATCTCCGGACACTGAAGCTTTCTTT. Translation: CASSESPDTEAFF. The chain is built from TRBV10-2 and TRBJ1-1; no firm D call. Germline V CDR1 and CDR2: WSHSY, SAAADI. CDR3 length: 13 residues. Deletions cut 3 bases from V and 3 bases from J, with 8 bases between.

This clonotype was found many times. The CDR3 region is CASRGTSGREETQYF. CDR3 bases: TGTGCCAGCAGGGGGACTAGCGGGAGGGAGGAGACCCAGTACTTC. The chain is built from TRBV2 and TRBJ2-5, with TRBD2 identical over 16 bases. Trimming took 6 bases from V and 5 from J; bases not matched to a gene: 3. This CDR3 is built from 15 residues. The germline V gene has CDR1 SNHLY and CDR2 FYNNEI.

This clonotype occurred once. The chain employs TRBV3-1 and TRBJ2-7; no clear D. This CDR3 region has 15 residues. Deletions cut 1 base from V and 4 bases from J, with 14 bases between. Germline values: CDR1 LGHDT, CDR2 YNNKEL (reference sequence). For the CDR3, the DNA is TGTGCCAGCAGCCAAGCACTCATGGGGATTTACGAGCAGTACTTC. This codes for CASSQALMGIYEQYF.

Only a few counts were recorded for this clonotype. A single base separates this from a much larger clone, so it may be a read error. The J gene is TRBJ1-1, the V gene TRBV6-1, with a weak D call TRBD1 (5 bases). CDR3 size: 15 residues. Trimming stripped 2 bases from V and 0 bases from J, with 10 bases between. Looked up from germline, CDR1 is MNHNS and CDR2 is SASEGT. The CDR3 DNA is TGTGCCAGCAGTGAAAGGGACCCTATGAACACTGAAGCTTTCTTT. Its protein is CASSERDPMNTEAFF.

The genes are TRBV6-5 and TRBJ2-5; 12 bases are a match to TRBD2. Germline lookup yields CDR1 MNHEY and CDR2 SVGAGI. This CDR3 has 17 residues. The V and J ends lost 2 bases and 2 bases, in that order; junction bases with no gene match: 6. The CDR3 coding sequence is TGTGCCAGCAGTTACATTGGACTAGCGGGATCACAAGAGACCCAGTACTTC. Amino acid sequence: CASSYIGLAGSQETQYF.

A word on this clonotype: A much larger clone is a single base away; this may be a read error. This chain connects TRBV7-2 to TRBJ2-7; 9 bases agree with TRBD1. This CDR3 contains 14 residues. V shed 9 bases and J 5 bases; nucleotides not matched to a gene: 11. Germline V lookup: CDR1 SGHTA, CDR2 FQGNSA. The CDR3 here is CARSRDRGRDEQYF. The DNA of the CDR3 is TGTGCCAGAAGCCGTGACAGGGGGAGAGACGAGCAGTACTTC. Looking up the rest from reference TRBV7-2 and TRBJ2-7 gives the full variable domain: GAGVSQSPSNKVTEKGKDVELRCDPISGHTALYWYRQSLGQGLEFLIYFQGNSAPDKSGLPSDRFSAERTGGSVSTLTIQRTQQEDSAVYLCARSRDRGRDEQYFGPGTRLTVT.

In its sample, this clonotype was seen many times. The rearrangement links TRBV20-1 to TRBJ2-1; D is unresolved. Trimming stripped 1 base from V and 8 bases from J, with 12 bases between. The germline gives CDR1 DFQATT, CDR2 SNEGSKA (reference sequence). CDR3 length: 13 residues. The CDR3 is CSARGQVVDEQFF. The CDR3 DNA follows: TGCAGTGCTAGAGGGCAGGTTGTCGATGAGCAGTTCTTC.

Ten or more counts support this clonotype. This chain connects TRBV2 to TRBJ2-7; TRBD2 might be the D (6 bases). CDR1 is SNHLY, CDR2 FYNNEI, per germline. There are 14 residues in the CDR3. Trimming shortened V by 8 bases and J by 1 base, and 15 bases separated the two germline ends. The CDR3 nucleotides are TGTGCCAGCCTCCGTGCCGGGACTTCCTACGAGCAGTACTTC. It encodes CASLRAGTSYEQYF.